This is a list of T cell receptor beta chains from one sample in a study of beta chain features in type 1 diabetes. Libraries were prepared by immunoSEQ multiplex PCR; TCRdb keeps only in-frame clonotypes and omits some of them. The data contain more than 15,000 clones, roughly 70% of them seen just once; the ten biggest clones take up 0.79%. Sequencing input: stem cell memory CD4+ T cells from blood. The receptors originated from a man aged 25 to 45 with type 1 diabetes. Each CDR3 is given with its conserved first and last residue. A D gene is named only where the DNA matches it firmly. Some rows have no size entry. The others give once, few or many, or a class for an expanded clone.

TRBJ2-3,.,14,TRBD2,TRBV2,CASSLAGGADTQYF,TGTGCCAGCAGTCTAGCGGGGGGGGCAGATACGCAGTATTTT
TRBJ2-5,.,13,TRBD2,TRBV7-2,CASSFTSAETQYF,TGTGCCAGCAGCTTCACTAGCGCCGAGACCCAGTACTTC
TRBJ2-1,.,16,.,TRBV4-1,CASRPGVWSSYNEQFF,TGCGCCAGCAGACCCGGCGTTTGGAGCTCCTACAATGAGCAGTTCTTC
TRBJ2-7,.,14,.,TRBV5-6,CASGRLGPIYEQYF,TGTGCCAGCGGTCGTCTGGGGCCCATCTACGAGCAGTACTTC
TRBJ2-3,.,15,TRBD2,TRBV27,CASSFPGGVRGTQYF,TGTGCCAGCAGTTTCCCGGGAGGGGTACGCGGTACGCAGTATTTT
TRBJ1-5,.,15,.,TRBV2,CASSVQGSFRQPQHF,TGTGCCAGCAGTGTACAGGGTAGTTTTAGGCAGCCCCAGCATTTT
TRBJ2-1,few,13,.,TRBV19,CASSTDVGNEQFF,TGTGCCAGTAGTACTGACGTCGGGAATGAGCAGTTCTTC
TRBJ2-3,.,14,.,TRBV5-1,CASSLDGSTDTQYF,TGCGCCAGCAGCTTGGACGGGAGCACAGATACGCAGTATTTT
TRBJ2-3,.,14,TRBD2,TRBV2,CASFTGGGDRTQYF,TGTGCCAGCTTTACGGGCGGGGGGGACCGAACGCAGTATTTT
TRBJ2-3,.,19,TRBD2,TRBV4-1,CASSQGLLRAGRSTDTQYF,TGCGCCAGCAGCCAAGGGCTACTACGAGCGGGGAGAAGCACAGATACGCAGTATTTT
TRBJ2-5,.,14,TRBD1,TRBV5-1,CASSIGQVQETQYF,TGCGCCAGCAGCATTGGACAGGTACAAGAGACCCAGTACTTC
TRBJ2-5,.,15,.,TRBV2,CASSYSTGIGETQYF,TGTGCCAGCAGTTATAGCACGGGAATAGGAGAGACCCAGTACTTC
TRBJ2-4,.,12,.,TRBV19,CASSIPGDIQYF,TGTGCCAGTAGTATACCGGGGGACATTCAGTACTTC
TRBJ2-7,.,19,TRBD1,TRBV27,CASHHGPPEYPGQSYEQYF,TGTGCCAGCCACCACGGCCCCCCCGAATACCCGGGACAGTCCTACGAGCAGTACTTC
TRBJ2-7,once,14,.,TRBV4-2,CASSQVSSSYEQYF,TGTGCCAGCAGCCAAGTATCCAGTTCCTACGAGCAGTACTTC
TRBJ2-3,.,12,.,TRBV9,CASSGGGDTQYF,TGTGCCAGCAGCGGTGGAGGGGATACGCAGTATTTT
TRBJ1-5,.,15,.,TRBV6-5,CASRLRGGSNQPQHF,TGTGCCAGCAGATTACGGGGGGGAAGCAATCAGCCCCAGCATTTT
TRBJ2-3,few,13,.,TRBV29-1,CSVGGSQIDTQYF,TGCAGCGTTGGAGGCAGCCAGATCGATACGCAGTATTTT
TRBJ1-1,few,16,TRBD1,TRBV5-4,CASSLGTGLRNTEAFF,TGTGCCAGCAGCCTCGGGACAGGGTTGCGTAACACTGAAGCTTTCTTT
TRBJ2-2,.,16,.,TRBV7-9,CASSPAGAANTGELFF,TGTGCCAGCAGCCCGGCGGGGGCCGCGAACACCGGGGAGCTGTTTTTT
TRBJ1-5,.,14,TRBD1,TRBV7-2,CASSLQGGNQPQHF,TGTGCCAGCAGCTTACAGGGGGGCAATCAGCCCCAGCATTTT
TRBJ1-2,few,14,.,TRBV29-1,CSVEPGTSEGGYTF,TGCAGCGTTGAGCCCGGGACGTCGGAGGGAGGCTACACCTTC
TRBJ2-7,once,11,.,TRBV20-1,CSALRSYEQYF,TGCAGTGCCCTCCGATCCTACGAGCAGTACTTC
TRBJ1-2,.,14,.,TRBV7-2,CASSLDPGTGGYTF,TGTGCCAGCAGCTTAGACCCCGGAACAGGAGGCTACACCTTC
TRBJ2-7,once,13,.,TRBV9,CASSVELATEQYF,TGTGCCAGCAGCGTAGAGCTAGCTACCGAGCAGTACTTC
TRBJ1-1,few,11,.,TRBV30,CAWIGAAEAFF,TGTGCCTGGATAGGGGCCGCTGAAGCTTTCTTT
TRBJ2-1,few,15,.,TRBV30,CAWNPRSHSYNEQFF,TGTGCCTGGAACCCTCGGAGCCACTCCTACAATGAGCAGTTCTTC
TRBJ1-6,.,15,TRBD1,TRBV6-5,CASSYSRDRQLPLHF,TGTGCCAGCAGTTACTCGAGGGACAGGCAATTACCCCTCCACTTT
TRBJ1-6,.,12,.,TRBV7-9,CASSSENSPLHF,TGTGCCAGCAGCTCTGAGAATTCACCCCTCCACTTT
TRBJ2-4,few,14,.,TRBV5-1,CASSLDEGRSIQYF,TGCGCCAGCAGCTTGGACGAGGGCCGGAGCATTCAGTACTTC
TRBJ1-2,few,16,.,TRBV13,CASSPSVGGRGFGYTF,TGTGCCAGCAGCCCGAGCGTTGGCGGCAGGGGTTTTGGATACACCTTC
TRBJ2-7,.,14,.,TRBV5-1,CASSLAQGRYEQYF,TGCGCCAGCAGCTTGGCGCAGGGCAGGTACGAGCAGTACTTC
TRBJ2-1,few,16,TRBD2,TRBV7-9,CASSLSLAGAYNEQFF,TGTGCCAGCAGCTTATCACTAGCGGGGGCCTACAATGAGCAGTTCTTC
TRBJ2-1,.,15,.,TRBV6-5,CATLQGGGDYNEQFF,TGTGCCACCCTACAGGGCGGGGGCGACTACAATGAGCAGTTCTTC
TRBJ1-4,.,15,TRBD1,TRBV11-1,CASSPGTATNEKLFF,TGTGCCAGCAGCCCCGGGACAGCAACTAATGAAAAACTGTTTTTT
TRBJ2-1,few,15,TRBD1,TRBV30,CAWIKGTVAWNEQFF,TGTGCCTGGATTAAGGGGACAGTTGCGTGGAATGAGCAGTTCTTC
TRBJ2-3,.,15,.,TRBV7-3,CASSLGGAYTDTQYF,TGTGCCAGCAGCTTAGGTGGGGCCTACACAGATACGCAGTATTTT
TRBJ2-3,.,13,.,TRBV5-1,CASSLGLTDTQYF,TGCGCCAGCAGCTTGGGTCTCACAGATACGCAGTATTTT
TRBJ2-2,.,13,.,TRBV7-2,CASSSGNTGELFF,TGTGCCAGCAGCTCAGGGAACACCGGGGAGCTGTTTTTT
TRBJ1-4,.,15,TRBD1,TRBV7-3,CASSPTGEVGEKLFF,TGTGCCAGCAGCCCAACAGGGGAAGTCGGTGAAAAACTGTTTTTT
TRBJ2-1,.,14,TRBD1,TRBV7-2,CASSPKTGGNEQFF,TGTGCCAGCAGCCCGAAGACAGGGGGCAATGAGCAGTTCTTC
TRBJ2-1,once,17,.,TRBV2,CASRKIRDSNIDNEQFF,TGTGCCAGCAGGAAGATCCGGGACTCAAACATTGACAATGAGCAGTTCTTC
TRBJ1-4,once,15,TRBD1,TRBV4-2,CASSQKGTGVEKLFF,TGTGCCAGCAGCCAAAAGGGGACAGGGGTAGAAAAACTGTTTTTT
TRBJ1-5,.,15,.,TRBV6-1,CASSVLPGANQPQHF,TGTGCCAGCAGCGTCTTACCGGGAGCTAATCAGCCCCAGCATTTT
TRBJ2-1,.,14,TRBD1,TRBV7-7,CASSALQGSNEQFF,TGTGCTAGCAGCGCCCTACAGGGGTCGAATGAGCAGTTCTTC
TRBJ2-7,.,14,TRBD1,TRBV2,CASTRGRGRTVQYF,TGTGCCAGCACCCGAGGTAGGGGGCGTACGGTGCAGTACTTC
TRBJ2-1,.,14,TRBD1,TRBV7-2,CASSTGGSYNEQFF,TGTGCCAGCAGCACAGGGGGCTCCTACAATGAGCAGTTCTTC
TRBJ2-1,.,12,.,TRBV11-1,CASSKQGYEQFF,TGTGCCAGCAGTAAACAGGGCTATGAGCAGTTCTTC
TRBJ2-7,.,14,TRBD1,TRBV6-1,CASTTGGLTYEQYF,TGTGCCAGCACTACAGGGGGGCTAACCTACGAGCAGTACTTC